A selection of T cell receptor beta chains follows, all from one sample in a study of cytomegalovirus exposure and HLA in healthy donors. Measured with immunoSEQ multiplex PCR; TCRdb has only the in-frame clones, and not every one. Of under 150,000 clones in the sample, 80% were seen once. The sequenced material came from PBMCs. The receptors come from a male donor in good health and CMV-seronegative. The CDR3 runs from the conserved cysteine through the conserved F or W. Fields, in order: J gene, V gene, D gene, clone size, CDR3 protein, CDR3 DNA. D genes are given only for firm matches. Clone size, where shown, is once, few, many, or a class for clones that have expanded.

>TRBJ1-4|TRBV5-6|NA|once
CASSFERAGEKLFF
TGTGCCAGCAGCTTCGAGAGGGCTGGGGAAAAACTGTTTTTT
>TRBJ1-3|TRBV6-6|NA|NA
CASSSTSGNTIYF
TGTGCCAGCAGTAGCACCTCTGGAAACACCATATATTTT
>TRBJ2-1|TRBV6-4|TRBD2|few
CASSPSGGAEEQFF
TGTGCCAGCAGCCCTAGCGGGGGGGCCGAAGAGCAGTTCTTC
>TRBJ1-1|TRBV28|NA|once
CASSQRPGLMNTEAFF
TGTGCCAGCAGTCAACGGCCGGGTTTGATGAACACTGAAGCTTTCTTT
>TRBJ1-3|TRBV4-2|TRBD1|NA
CASSLLTGDSSGNTIYF
TGTGCCAGCAGCCTTCTAACAGGGGACAGCTCTGGAAACACCATATATTTT
>TRBJ2-3|TRBV5-6|TRBD2|NA
CASSPTGGSLRADTQYF
TGTGCCAGCAGCCCAACGGGGGGATCCCTTCGCGCAGATACGCAGTATTTT
>TRBJ2-7|TRBV25-1|NA|NA
CASTRDIPYEQYF
TGTGCCAGCACTCGAGACATACCCTACGAGCAGTACTTC
>TRBJ2-1|TRBV19|TRBD2|NA
CASSKTSGGNNEQFF
TGTGCCAGTAGTAAAACTAGCGGGGGGAACAATGAGCAGTTCTTC
>TRBJ1-4|TRBV28|TRBD1|NA
CASSLSGQGWEKLFF
TGTGCCAGCAGTTTATCTGGACAGGGCTGGGAAAAACTGTTTTTT
>TRBJ1-3|TRBV7-9|TRBD1|once
CASSLVAGQGGNTIYF
TGTGCCAGCAGCTTAGTCGCGGGACAGGGTGGAAACACCATATATTTT
>TRBJ2-7|TRBV9|NA|NA
CASSVAGLAGTGSYEQYF
TGTGCCAGCAGCGTAGCTGGTCTAGCGGGGACAGGCTCCTACGAGCAGTACTTC
>TRBJ2-3|TRBV7-9|TRBD2|NA
CASSYILAGGTDTQYF
TGTGCCAGCAGCTATATTCTAGCGGGCGGCACAGATACGCAGTATTTT
>TRBJ1-2|TRBV5-8|NA|NA
CASSPRGRGLNYGYTF
TGTGCCAGCAGCCCAAGGGGGAGGGGTCTGAACTATGGCTACACCTTC
>TRBJ2-7|TRBV28|NA|NA
CASREGVREQYF
TGTGCCAGCAGAGAGGGGGTTCGGGAGCAGTACTTC
>TRBJ1-1|TRBV5-5|NA|NA
CASSYQGQAFF
TGTGCCAGCAGCTATCAGGGGCAAGCTTTCTTT
>TRBJ1-1|TRBV10-3|TRBD1|once
CAIRGQQNTEAFF
TGTGCCATCAGGGGACAGCAGAACACTGAAGCTTTCTTT
>TRBJ2-1|TRBV7-8|TRBD2|NA
CASSLGLAGGKQFF
TGTGCCAGCAGCTTGGGTCTAGCGGGGGGGAAGCAGTTCTTC
>TRBJ1-2|TRBV13|TRBD1|NA
CASSSWTGDRYGYTF
TGTGCCAGCAGCTCCTGGACAGGGGACCGCTATGGCTACACCTTC
>TRBJ2-7|TRBV5-8|TRBD1|NA
CASSLRTGSHEQYF
TGTGCCAGCAGCCTACGGACAGGATCCCACGAGCAGTACTTC
>TRBJ2-2|TRBV6-4|NA|few
CASSETNTGELFF
TGTGCCAGCAGCGAGACGAACACCGGGGAGCTGTTTTTT
>TRBJ1-1|TRBV29-1|TRBD1|NA
CSIWTGMNTEAFF
TGCAGCATCTGGACAGGGATGAACACTGAAGCTTTCTTT
>TRBJ2-5|TRBV7-6|TRBD2|NA
CASSLVLAETQYF
TGTGCCAGCAGCTTAGTACTAGCGGAGACCCAGTACTTC
>TRBJ2-2|TRBV18|TRBD2|NA
CASSPPGGAELFF
TGTGCCAGCTCACCACCGGGAGGGGCTGAGCTGTTTTTT
>TRBJ2-7|TRBV9|TRBD1|NA
CASSTTGTGDEQYF
TGTGCCAGCAGCACGACCGGGACAGGGGACGAGCAGTACTTC
>TRBJ1-1|TRBV2|NA|NA
CASTDGGLTEAFF
TGTGCCAGTACCGACGGGGGGCTCACTGAAGCTTTCTTT
>TRBJ2-1|TRBV5-4|NA|NA
CASSLGLVKFF
TGTGCCAGCAGCTTGGGGTTAGTTAAGTTCTTC
>TRBJ1-4|TRBV5-4|NA|NA
CASSDRDTNEKLFF
TGTGCCAGCAGCGACCGGGACACCAATGAAAAACTGTTTTTT
>TRBJ1-1|TRBV4-2|NA|once
CASSQAGRNTEAFF
TGTGCCAGCAGCCAAGCCGGTCGAAACACTGAAGCTTTCTTT
>TRBJ2-3|TRBV15|TRBD2|few
CATSRAGGAVDTQYF
TGTGCCACCAGCAGAGCCGGGGGGGCCGTAGATACGCAGTATTTT
>TRBJ2-3|TRBV10-3|TRBD1|NA
CAISEGGTGSTDTQYF
TGTGCCATCAGTGAAGGGGGGACAGGGAGCACAGATACGCAGTATTTT
>TRBJ1-5|TRBV9|TRBD1|NA
CASSITGGATPQHF
TGTGCCAGCAGCATCACAGGGGGCGCGACGCCCCAGCATTTT
>TRBJ1-1|TRBV6-6|NA|NA
CASSYSQVGNTEAFF
TGTGCCAGCAGTTACTCCCAGGTGGGTAACACTGAAGCTTTCTTT
>TRBJ1-2|TRBV19|NA|NA
CAIGDIYGYTF
TGTGCCATCGGGGACATCTATGGCTACACCTTC
>TRBJ1-2|TRBV6-5|NA|few
CASSYSGRGGNYGYTF
TGTGCCAGCAGTTACTCGGGCAGGGGTGGTAACTATGGCTACACCTTC
>TRBJ2-1|TRBV7-3|TRBD1|NA
CASSFDRANEQFF
TGTGCCAGCAGCTTTGACAGGGCCAATGAGCAGTTCTTC
>TRBJ2-5|TRBV6-1|TRBD1|NA
CASSGGQGYRGAETQYF
TGTGCCAGCAGTGGAGGACAGGGCTACCGAGGTGCGGAGACCCAGTACTTC
>TRBJ2-1|TRBV5-1|TRBD2|NA
CASSFSGGQEQFF
TGCGCCAGCAGCTTTAGCGGGGGCCAGGAGCAGTTCTTC
>TRBJ2-4|TRBV7-2|NA|NA
CASSLGGSSNIQYF
TGTGCCAGCAGCTTAGGAGGCAGTTCAAACATTCAGTACTTC
>TRBJ1-4|TRBV18|TRBD1|NA
CASSPVLGQGSEKLFF
TGTGCCAGCTCACCAGTACTGGGACAGGGTAGTGAAAAACTGTTTTTT
>TRBJ1-1|TRBV11-2|NA|NA
CASSSPGWGHTEAFF
TGTGCCAGCAGCTCACCCGGGTGGGGGCACACTGAAGCTTTCTTT
>TRBJ2-2|TRBV7-6|NA|few
CASSLRAGPNTGELFF
TGTGCCAGCAGCTTACGGGCGGGGCCAAACACCGGGGAGCTGTTTTTT
>TRBJ2-1|TRBV5-1|TRBD2|NA
CASSAGTSGWSGEQFF
TGCGCCAGCAGCGCGGGGACTAGCGGCTGGTCGGGGGAGCAGTTCTTC
>TRBJ1-1|TRBV28|TRBD1|NA
CASRNSRGGLEAFF
TGTGCCAGCAGAAATTCCCGAGGGGGCCTTGAAGCTTTCTTT
>TRBJ1-5|TRBV19|NA|NA
CASSIARTDNQPQHF
TGTGCCAGTAGTATAGCCCGGACAGATAATCAGCCCCAGCATTTT
>TRBJ1-3|TRBV18|NA|NA
CASSPPSGAGNTIYF
TGTGCCAGCTCACCACCGTCGGGAGCCGGAAACACCATATATTTT
>TRBJ2-6|TRBV11-1|NA|NA
CASSLGYSGANVLTF
TGTGCCAGCAGCTTAGGGTACTCCGGGGCCAACGTCCTGACTTTC
>TRBJ1-2|TRBV6-5|NA|NA
CASSYSSGAITF
TGTGCCAGCAGTTACTCGAGTGGGGCCATAACCTTC
>TRBJ1-2|TRBV5-1|NA|NA
CASSLAGDRGYTF
TGCGCTAGCAGCTTGGCCGGGGATCGGGGCTACACCTTC
>TRBJ2-6|TRBV6-5|TRBD1|few
CASRGQGIGANVLTF
TGTGCCAGCAGGGGACAGGGGATTGGGGCCAACGTCCTGACTTTC
>TRBJ2-7|TRBV4-3|TRBD2|few
CASSQDQRGLAELYEQYF
TGCGCCAGCAGCCAAGATCAACGAGGCCTAGCGGAACTCTACGAGCAGTACTTC
>TRBJ1-2|TRBV27|TRBD1|NA
CASSLTAGTVFGYTF
TGTGCCAGCAGCCTAACTGCAGGGACAGTTTTTGGCTACACCTTC
>TRBJ2-1|TRBV4-3|NA|NA
CASSQRLGGANEQFF
TGCGCCAGCAGCCAAAGACTGGGGGGGGCCAATGAGCAGTTCTTC
>TRBJ1-1|TRBV30|NA|NA
CAWSVLGTEAFF
TGTGCCTGGAGTGTACTAGGCACTGAAGCTTTCTTT
>TRBJ2-7|TRBV4-3|TRBD2|NA
CASSQVLAGISSYEQYF
TGCGCCAGCAGCCAAGTCCTAGCGGGGATTAGCTCCTACGAGCAGTACTTC
>TRBJ2-5|TRBV7-2|NA|NA
CASSAQITQYQETQYF
TGTGCCAGCAGCGCCCAGATAACACAGTACCAAGAGACCCAGTACTTC
>TRBJ1-4|TRBV7-9|NA|NA
CASSSTGKEKLFF
TGTGCCAGCAGCTCCACAGGGAAGGAAAAACTGTTTTTT